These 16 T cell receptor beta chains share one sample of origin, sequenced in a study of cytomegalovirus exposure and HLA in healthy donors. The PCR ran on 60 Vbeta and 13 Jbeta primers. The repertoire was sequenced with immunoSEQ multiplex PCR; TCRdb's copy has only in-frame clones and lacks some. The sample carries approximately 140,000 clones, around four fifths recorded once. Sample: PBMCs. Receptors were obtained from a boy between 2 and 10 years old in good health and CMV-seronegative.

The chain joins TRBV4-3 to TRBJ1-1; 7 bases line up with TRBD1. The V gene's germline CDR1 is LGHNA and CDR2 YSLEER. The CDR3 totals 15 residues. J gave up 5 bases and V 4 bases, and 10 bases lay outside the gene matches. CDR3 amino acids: CASSREQGWETEAFF. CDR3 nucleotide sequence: TGCGCCAGCAGCCGAGAACAGGGGTGGGAAACTGAAGCTTTCTTT.

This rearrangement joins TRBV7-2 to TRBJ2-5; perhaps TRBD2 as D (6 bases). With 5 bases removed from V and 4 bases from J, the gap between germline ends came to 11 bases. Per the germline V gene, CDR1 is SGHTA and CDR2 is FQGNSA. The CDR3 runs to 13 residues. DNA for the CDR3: TGTGCCAGCAGCCGCTCTAGCGTAGAGACCCAGTACTTC. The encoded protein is CASSRSSVETQYF.

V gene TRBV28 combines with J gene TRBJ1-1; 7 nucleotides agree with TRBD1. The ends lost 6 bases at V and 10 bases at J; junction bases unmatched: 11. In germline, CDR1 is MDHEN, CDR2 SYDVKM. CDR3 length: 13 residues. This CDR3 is CASSQRQGRGAFF. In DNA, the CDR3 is TGTGCCAGCAGCCAAAGACAGGGAAGGGGAGCTTTCTTT.

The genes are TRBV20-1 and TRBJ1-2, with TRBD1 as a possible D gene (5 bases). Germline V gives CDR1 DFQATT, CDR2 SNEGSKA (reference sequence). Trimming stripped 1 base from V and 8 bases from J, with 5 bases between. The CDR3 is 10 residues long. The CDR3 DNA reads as TGCAGTGCTAGAGGGGGCGGCTACACCTTC. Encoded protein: CSARGGGYTF.

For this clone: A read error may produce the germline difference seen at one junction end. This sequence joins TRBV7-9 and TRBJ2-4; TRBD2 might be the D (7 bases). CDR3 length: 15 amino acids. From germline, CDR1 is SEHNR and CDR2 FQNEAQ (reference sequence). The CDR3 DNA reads TGTTCCAGCAGCGAGGGGGGGGTAGCCAAAAACATTCAGTACTTC. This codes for CSSSEGGVAKNIQYF. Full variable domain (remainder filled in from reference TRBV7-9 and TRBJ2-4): DTGVSQNPRHKITKRGQNVTFRCDPISEHNRLYWYRQTLGQGPEFLTYFQNEAQLEKSRLLSDRFSAERPKGSFSTLEIQRTEQGDSAMYLCSSSEGGVAKNIQYFGAGTRLSVL.

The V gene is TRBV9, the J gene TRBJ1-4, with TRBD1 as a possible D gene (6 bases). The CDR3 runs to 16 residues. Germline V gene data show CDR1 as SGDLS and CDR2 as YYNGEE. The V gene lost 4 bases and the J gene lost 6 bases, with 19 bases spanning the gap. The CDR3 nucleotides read TGTGCCAGCAGCTTTAACGCGGGGGCGCGAGATGAAAAACTGTTTTTT. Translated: CASSFNAGARDEKLFF.

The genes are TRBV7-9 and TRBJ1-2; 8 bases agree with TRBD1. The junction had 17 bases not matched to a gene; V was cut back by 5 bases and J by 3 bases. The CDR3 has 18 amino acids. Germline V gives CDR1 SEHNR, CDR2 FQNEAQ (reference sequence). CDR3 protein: CASSLLTGGKWTYYGYTF. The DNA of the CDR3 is TGTGCCAGCAGCCTACTCACAGGGGGTAAATGGACTTACTATGGCTACACCTTC.

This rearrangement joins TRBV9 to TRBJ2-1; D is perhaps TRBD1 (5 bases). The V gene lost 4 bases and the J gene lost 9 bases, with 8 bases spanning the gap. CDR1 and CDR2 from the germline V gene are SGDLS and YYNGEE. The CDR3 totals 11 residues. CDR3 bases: TGTGCCAGCAGCCAAGGGGTTGAGCAGTTCTTC. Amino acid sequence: CASSQGVEQFF.

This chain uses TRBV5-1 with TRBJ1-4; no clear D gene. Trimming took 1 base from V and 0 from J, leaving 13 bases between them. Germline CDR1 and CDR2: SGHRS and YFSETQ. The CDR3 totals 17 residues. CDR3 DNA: TGCGCCAGCAGCTTGCCTGGGCCCTCCGCAACTAATGAAAAACTGTTTTTT. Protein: CASSLPGPSATNEKLFF.

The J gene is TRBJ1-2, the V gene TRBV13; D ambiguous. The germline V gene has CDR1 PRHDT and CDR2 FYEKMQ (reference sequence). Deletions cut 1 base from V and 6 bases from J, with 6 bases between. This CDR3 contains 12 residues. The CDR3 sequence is CASSLVGDGYTF. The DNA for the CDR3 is TGTGCCAGCAGCTTAGTCGGTGATGGCTACACCTTC.

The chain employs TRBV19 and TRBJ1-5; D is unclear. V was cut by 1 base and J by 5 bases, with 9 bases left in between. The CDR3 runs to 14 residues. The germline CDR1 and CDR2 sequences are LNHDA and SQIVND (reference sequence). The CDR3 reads CASSIAVPDQPQHF. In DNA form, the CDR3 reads TGTGCCAGTAGTATAGCCGTCCCCGATCAGCCCCAGCATTTT.

The CDR3 nucleotides read TGCAGTGCGCGAGACTACAATGAGCAGTTCTTC. Amino acid sequence: CSARDYNEQFF. The V gene is TRBV20-1, the J gene TRBJ2-1; D unresolved. The CDR3 runs to 11 residues. Trimming shortened V by 6 bases and J by 3 bases, and 6 bases separated the two germline ends. The germline gives CDR1 DFQATT, CDR2 SNEGSKA (reference sequence).

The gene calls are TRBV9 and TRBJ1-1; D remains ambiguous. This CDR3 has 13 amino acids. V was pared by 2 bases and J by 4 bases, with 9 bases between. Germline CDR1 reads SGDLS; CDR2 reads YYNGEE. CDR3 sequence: CASSVGGRTEAFF. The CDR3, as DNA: TGTGCCAGCAGCGTTGGAGGACGCACTGAAGCTTTCTTT.

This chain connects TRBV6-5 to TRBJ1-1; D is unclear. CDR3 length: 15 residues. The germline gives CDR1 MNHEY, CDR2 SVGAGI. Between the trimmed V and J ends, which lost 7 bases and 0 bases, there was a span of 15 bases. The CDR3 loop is CASKKRETLNTEAFF. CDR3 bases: TGTGCCAGCAAGAAAAGGGAGACACTGAACACTGAAGCTTTCTTT.

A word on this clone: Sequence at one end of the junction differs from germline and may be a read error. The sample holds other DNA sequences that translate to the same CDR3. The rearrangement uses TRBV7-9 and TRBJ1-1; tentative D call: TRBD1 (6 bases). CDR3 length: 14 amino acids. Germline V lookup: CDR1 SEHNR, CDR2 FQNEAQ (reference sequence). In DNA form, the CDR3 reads TGCGCCAGCAGCTTACAGGGTAAGAACACTGAAGCTTTCTTT. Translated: CASSLQGKNTEAFF.

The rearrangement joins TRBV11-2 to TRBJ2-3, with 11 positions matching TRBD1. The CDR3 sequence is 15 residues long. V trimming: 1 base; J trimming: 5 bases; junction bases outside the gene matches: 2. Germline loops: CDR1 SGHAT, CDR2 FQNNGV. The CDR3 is CASSLGDRGVDTQYF. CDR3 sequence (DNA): TGTGCCAGCAGCTTAGGGGACAGGGGGGTAGATACGCAGTATTTT.